This entry is about one TCR beta chain. What this receptor recognizes is not known. No base qualities exist here, and no much larger clone lies one base off it. This specimen belongs to a study of T cell responses to AZD1222 COVID-19 vaccine (dated by TCRdb to the early 2020s). Notes on the research overall: A total of just over 230 trial participants underwent TCR sequencing, of whom about 210 had received two doses of AZD1222 and 26 had received two doses of the MenACWY control vaccine. Enrollment into the trials was organized by age into subgroups of 18-55, 56-69 and 70-plus years, and those subgroups contained approximately 150, 30 and 60 TCR-sequenced participants, respectively.

Paper-wide results and their limitations: In the small 56-69-year group, the increase in depth fell short of significance, most likely because of low power. Epitopes outside the regions mutated in the B.1.351 and B.1.1.7 variants were reportedly recognized by nearly half of the unique spike-specific TCRs. Because no samples from the day 14 peak response were available, repertoires could be characterized only after the peak T cell response. The vaccine-associated CD4 TCRs covered the entire spike protein, and the dominant responses fell in regions 160-218 and 743-854. Conclusions about previously exposed vaccinees were limited because only six AZD1222 recipients were SARS-CoV-2 seropositive at baseline. Most participants were white British and females outnumbered males, and the authors suggested that clonal diversity may have been underestimated. A significant rise in spike-specific TCR breadth and depth was observed after two AZD1222 doses relative to day 0 and relative to MenACWY recipients.

Interpreted using the paper, the time point label stands for: about 28 days (+/-7) after the second vaccine dose. Because spike-specific TCR depth and breadth did not differ between the two schedules, AZD1222 recipients who got a second dose at roughly 4 weeks were pooled with those who got a second dose at roughly 12 weeks. Vaccinee samples were obtained from the UK trials COV001 and COV002, which included a single-blind randomized controlled phase 2/3 trial of AZD1222 (ChAdOx1 nCoV-19) in healthy adults. Trial participant PBMC samples were collected at day 0 and day 28 after the second dose for TCRbeta chain sequencing. Germline trimming: 0 bases from V, 4 bases from J; junction bases outside gene matches: 7. Based on the germline V gene, the CDR1 and CDR2 sequences are SGHRS and YFSETQ. Spanning cysteine to phenylalanine, the CDR3 consists of 16 amino acids. Only the CDR3 part of the read is kept: 48 bases, read in frame from the first base.

The CDR3 regions of human TCRbeta chains were subjected to immunosequencing. The study's own analysis went as follows. Repertoire TCRs were checked for matches against a reference library of SARS-CoV-2-specific TCRs that had been generated using the MIRA antigen-specificity platform. Breadth was defined as the fraction of unique TCRs that were SARS-CoV-2-associated, and depth was defined as the fraction of total T cells that were SARS-CoV-2-associated. Using the MIRA data, every spike-specific TCR was mapped to the spike region that the TCR reacted to and assigned to either a CD4 or a CD8 class. Log10-transformed breadth and depth values were compared by one-way ANOVA with Sidak's multiple comparisons tests. TCRdb mirrors the immuneACCESS table, restricted to in-frame sequences. Some clones are absent from its copies; in checked studies, under half trace to an unresolved V gene, and the reason for the others is unknown. The D gene and trimming were derived from the DNA, and the V and J assignments and clone size from that table. A total of 130,000 or so clones appear in this sample, approximately 91% of them only once. Together, the top ten hold 1.9% of the sample.

The sequences come from peripheral blood, collected 28 days after the second AZD1222 dose. The chain is encoded by TRBV5-1 joined to TRBJ1-1; 9 middle bases align to TRBD1. The sequence derives from an adult who received the AZD1222 COVID-19 vaccine. The CDR3 reads CASSLARTQGATEAFF. The nucleotide sequence is given as TGCGCCAGCAGCTTGGCCCGGACACAGGGGGCCACTGAAGCTTTCTTT. The entire variable domain, with the stretches around the CDR3 drawn from the reference TRBV5-1 and TRBJ1-1 proteins, is KAGVTQTPRYLIKTRGQQVTLSCSPISGHRSVSWYQQTPGQGLQFLFEYFSETQRNKGNFPGRFSGRQFSNSRSEMNVSTLELGDSALYLCASSLARTQGATEAFFGQGTRLTVV.